This T cell receptor beta chain stems from a study of cytomegalovirus exposure and HLA in healthy donors. PCR amplification relied on 60 Vbeta primers (plus 13 Jbeta primers). Measured with immunoSEQ multiplex PCR; TCRdb has only the in-frame clones, and not every one. Of around 190,000 clones listed, 70% to 90% are singletons. V lost 4 bases and J 4 bases, leaving 14 bases between the germline ends. There are 16 residues in the CDR3. Germline-derived CDR1 and CDR2 are SEHNR and FQNEAQ (reference sequence). The clonotype originates from a woman younger than 30 in good health and CMV-seronegative. V is TRBV7-9 and J is TRBJ2-6; D might be TRBD1 (6 bases). Source material: PBMCs. CDR3 in amino acids: CASSSRQASGANVLTF. DNA for the CDR3: TGTGCCAGCAGCTCTCGACAGGCCTCAGGGGCCAACGTCCTGACTTTC.